This T cell receptor (beta chain) derives from a study of early T cells in non-severe SARS-CoV-2 infection. Study-level information: Unpaired chains resulted from sequencing bulk RNA of unsorted whole blood. Study-wide results and caveats: Private and CD4 specificities were missed by VDJdb matching, which favored anti-spike CD8 responses.

Each cDNA molecule carried a unique molecular identifier. TCRdb fed the 5' RACE reads into MiXCR, producing one record per CDR3 protein. The sample lists about 68,000 distinct CDR3 sequences, around 9.9% occurring once. This clonotype appeared a few times. The antigen remains undetermined. The CDR3 sequence is 15 residues long. V was shortened by 5 bases and J by 2 bases, with 10 bases between the two germline ends. The genes are TRBV12-3 or TRBV12-4 and TRBJ2-6; D ambiguous. The receptor was derived from an adult who was a healthcare worker with PCR-confirmed SARS-CoV-2 infection or an uninfected control (not recorded which). The specimen was whole blood. In DNA form, the CDR3 reads TGTGCCAGCAGTCCCGGTAGAACTGGGGCCAACGTCCTGACTTTC. Translated, it gives CASSPGRTGANVLTF.